The entry that follows covers one TCR beta chain sequence. Its antigen is undetermined. These data originate in a study of cytomegalovirus exposure and HLA in healthy donors. The primer mix had 60 Vbeta and 13 Jbeta primers. TCRdb's table, derived via immunoSEQ multiplex PCR, lists solely in-frame clones and lacks some. The sample lists roughly 100,000 clones; nearly 85% were seen once. General observations from the study: Confirmation in vitro established that a few CMV-associated chains were specific for CMV antigens.

Losses at the gene ends were 6 bases for V and 6 bases for J; bases not matched to a gene: 1. Per the germline V gene, CDR1 is WSHSY and CDR2 is SAAADI. The CDR3 has 13 amino acids. The chain employs TRBV10-2 and TRBJ1-4; TRBD1 agrees at 10 bases. The source of this sequence is a man younger than 30 in good health and CMV-seronegative. The material sequenced was PBMCs. The CDR3 DNA reads as TGCGCCAGCAGGACAGGGGGCTATGAAAAACTGTTTTTT. The encoded protein is CASRTGGYEKLFF.